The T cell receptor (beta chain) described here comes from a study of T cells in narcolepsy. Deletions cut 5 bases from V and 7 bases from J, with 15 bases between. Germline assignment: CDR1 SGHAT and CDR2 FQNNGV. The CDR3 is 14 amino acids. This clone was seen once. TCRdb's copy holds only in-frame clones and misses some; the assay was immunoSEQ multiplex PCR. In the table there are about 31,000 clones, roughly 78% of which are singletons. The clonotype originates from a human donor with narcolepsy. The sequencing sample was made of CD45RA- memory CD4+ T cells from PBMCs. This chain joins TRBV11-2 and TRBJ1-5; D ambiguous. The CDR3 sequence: CASSEAVSAQPQHF. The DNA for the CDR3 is TGTGCCAGCAGCGAAGCGGTCTCAGCCCAGCCCCAGCATTTT.